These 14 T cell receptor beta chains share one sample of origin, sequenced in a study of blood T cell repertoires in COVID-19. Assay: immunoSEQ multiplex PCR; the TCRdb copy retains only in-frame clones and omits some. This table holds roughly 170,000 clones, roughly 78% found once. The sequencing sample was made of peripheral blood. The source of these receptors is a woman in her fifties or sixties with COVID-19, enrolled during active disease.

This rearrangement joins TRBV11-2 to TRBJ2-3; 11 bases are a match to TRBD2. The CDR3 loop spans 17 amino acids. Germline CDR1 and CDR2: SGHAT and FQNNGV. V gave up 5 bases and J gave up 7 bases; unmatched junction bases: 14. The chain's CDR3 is CASSIRLAGLAQHTQYF. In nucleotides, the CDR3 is TGTGCCAGCAGCATCAGACTAGCGGGGCTCGCACAACATACGCAGTATTTT.

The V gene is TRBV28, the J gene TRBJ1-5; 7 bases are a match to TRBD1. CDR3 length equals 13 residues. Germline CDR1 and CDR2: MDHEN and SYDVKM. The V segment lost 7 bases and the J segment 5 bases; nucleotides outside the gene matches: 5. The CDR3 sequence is CASTITGDQPQHF. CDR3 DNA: TGTGCCAGCACCATTACAGGGGATCAGCCCCAGCATTTT.

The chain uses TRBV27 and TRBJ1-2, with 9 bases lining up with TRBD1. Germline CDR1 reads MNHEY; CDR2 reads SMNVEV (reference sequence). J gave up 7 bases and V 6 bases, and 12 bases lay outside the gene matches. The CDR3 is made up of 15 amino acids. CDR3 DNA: TGTGCCAGCAGCTCGGGGGGGACAGGGATTGTTGGCTACACCTTC. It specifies CASSSGGTGIVGYTF.

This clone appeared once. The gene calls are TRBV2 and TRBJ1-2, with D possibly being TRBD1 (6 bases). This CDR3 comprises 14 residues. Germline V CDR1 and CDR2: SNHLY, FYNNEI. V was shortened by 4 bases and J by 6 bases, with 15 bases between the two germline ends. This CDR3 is CASSGRGFGHGYTF. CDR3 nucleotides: TGTGCCAGCAGTGGCAGGGGATTTGGCCATGGCTACACCTTC.

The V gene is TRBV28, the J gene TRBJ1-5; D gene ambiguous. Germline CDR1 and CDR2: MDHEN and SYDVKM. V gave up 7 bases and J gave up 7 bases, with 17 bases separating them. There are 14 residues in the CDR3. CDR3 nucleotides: TGTGCCAGCAAAACCGGGAGTCGGTGGCAGCCCCAGCATTTT. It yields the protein CASKTGSRWQPQHF.

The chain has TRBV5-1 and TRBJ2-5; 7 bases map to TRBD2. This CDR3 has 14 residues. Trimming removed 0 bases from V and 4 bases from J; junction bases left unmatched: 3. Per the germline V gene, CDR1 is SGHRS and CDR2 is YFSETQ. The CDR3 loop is CASSLEGRAETQYF. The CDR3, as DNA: TGCGCCAGCAGCTTGGAAGGGAGGGCAGAGACCCAGTACTTC.

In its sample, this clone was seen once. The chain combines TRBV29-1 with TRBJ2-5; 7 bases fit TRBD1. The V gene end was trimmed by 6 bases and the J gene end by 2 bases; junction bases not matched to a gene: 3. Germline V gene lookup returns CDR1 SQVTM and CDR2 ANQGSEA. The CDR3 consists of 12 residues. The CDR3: CSVGTAQETQYF. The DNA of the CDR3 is TGCAGCGTGGGGACAGCTCAAGAGACCCAGTACTTC.

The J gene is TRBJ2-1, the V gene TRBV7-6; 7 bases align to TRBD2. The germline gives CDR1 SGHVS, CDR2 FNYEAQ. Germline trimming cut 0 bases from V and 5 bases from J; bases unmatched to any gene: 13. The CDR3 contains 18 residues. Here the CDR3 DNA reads TGTGCCAGCAGCTTAGCGCGAAAAACTAGCGCTCTCAACAATGAGCAGTTCTTC. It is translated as CASSLARKTSALNNEQFF.

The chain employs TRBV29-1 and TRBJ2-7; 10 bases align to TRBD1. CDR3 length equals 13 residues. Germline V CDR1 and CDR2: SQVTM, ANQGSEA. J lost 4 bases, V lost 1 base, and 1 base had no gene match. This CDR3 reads CSVEGTGGYEQYF. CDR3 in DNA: TGCAGCGTTGAAGGGACAGGGGGATACGAGCAGTACTTC.

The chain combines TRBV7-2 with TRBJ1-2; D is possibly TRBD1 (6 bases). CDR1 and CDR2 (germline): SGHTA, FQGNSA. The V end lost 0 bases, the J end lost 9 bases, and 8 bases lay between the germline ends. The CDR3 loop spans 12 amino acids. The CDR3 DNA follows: TGTGCCAGCAGCTTAGCAGGGGGTAGCTACACCTTC. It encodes CASSLAGGSYTF.

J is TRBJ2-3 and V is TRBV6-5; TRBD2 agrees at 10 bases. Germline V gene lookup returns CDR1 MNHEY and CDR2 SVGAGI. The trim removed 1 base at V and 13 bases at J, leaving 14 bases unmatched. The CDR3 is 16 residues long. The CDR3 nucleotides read TGTGCCAGCAGTTACTGGACTAGCGGCGAACCACAGCGCGAGTATTTT. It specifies CASSYWTSGEPQREYF.

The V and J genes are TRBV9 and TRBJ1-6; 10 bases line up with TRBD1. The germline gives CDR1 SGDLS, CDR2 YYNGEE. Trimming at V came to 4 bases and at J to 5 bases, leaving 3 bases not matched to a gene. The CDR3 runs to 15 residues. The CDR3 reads CASSRQGADNSPLHF. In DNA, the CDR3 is TGTGCCAGCAGCCGACAGGGGGCGGATAATTCACCCCTCCACTTT.

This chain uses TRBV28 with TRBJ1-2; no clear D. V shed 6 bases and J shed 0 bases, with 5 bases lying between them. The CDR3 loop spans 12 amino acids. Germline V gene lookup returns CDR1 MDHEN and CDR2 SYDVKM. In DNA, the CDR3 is TGTGCCAGCAGCAGGACTAACTATGGCTACACCTTC. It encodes CASSRTNYGYTF.

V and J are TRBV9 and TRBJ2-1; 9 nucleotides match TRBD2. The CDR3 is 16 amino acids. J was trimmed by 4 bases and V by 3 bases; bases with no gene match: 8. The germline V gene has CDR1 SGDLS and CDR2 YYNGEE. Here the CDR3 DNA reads TGTGCCAGCAGCGCCCAAACTAGCGGGCAATACAATGAGCAGTTCTTC. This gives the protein CASSAQTSGQYNEQFF. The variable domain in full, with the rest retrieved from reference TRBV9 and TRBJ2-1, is DSGVTQTPKHLITATGQRVTLRCSPRSGDLSVYWYQQSLDQGLQFLIQYYNGEERAKGNILERFSAQQFPDLHSELNLSSLELGDSALYFCASSAQTSGQYNEQFFGPGTRLTVL.